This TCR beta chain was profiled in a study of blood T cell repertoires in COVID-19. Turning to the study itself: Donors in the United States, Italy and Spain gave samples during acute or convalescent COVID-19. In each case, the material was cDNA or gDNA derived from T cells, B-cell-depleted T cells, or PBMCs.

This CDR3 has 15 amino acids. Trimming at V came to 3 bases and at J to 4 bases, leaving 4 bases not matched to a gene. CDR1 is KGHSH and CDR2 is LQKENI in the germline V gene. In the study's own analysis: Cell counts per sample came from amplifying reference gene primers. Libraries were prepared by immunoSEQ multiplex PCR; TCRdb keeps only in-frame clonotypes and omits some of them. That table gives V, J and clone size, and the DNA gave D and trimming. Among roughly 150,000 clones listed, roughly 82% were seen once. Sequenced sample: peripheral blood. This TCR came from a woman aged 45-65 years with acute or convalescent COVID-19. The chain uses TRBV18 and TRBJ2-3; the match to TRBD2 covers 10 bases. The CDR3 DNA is TGTGCCAGCTCACCTCTAGCGGGGGAGGCAGATACGCAGTATTTT. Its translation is CASSPLAGEADTQYF.